The sequence of this T cell receptor beta chain was determined in a study of T cells of healthy individuals. MiXCR was run by TCRdb on the 5' RACE reads, yielding one entry per CDR3 protein. Among about 100,000 distinct CDR3 sequences listed, around 17% were seen once. The germline V gene encodes CDR1 ENHRY and CDR2 SYGVKD. The CDR3 sequence is 17 residues long. After removal of 0 bases from V and 8 bases from J, the junction contained 11 bases not matched to a gene. This clonotype has a count of ten or more. The gene calls are TRBV10-3 and TRBJ1-4; the match to TRBD1 covers 8 bases. This clonotype originated in a human donor in good health. The CDR3 loop is CAISESSLTGVGEKLFF. CDR3 in DNA: TGTGCCATCAGTGAGTCGAGCCTGACAGGGGTTGGAGAAAAACTGTTTTTT.